What follows is one T cell receptor beta chain and its context. Its antigen is undetermined. Assay execution proceeded at the deep level. Generated by immunoSEQ multiplex PCR, the TCRdb table keeps only in-frame clones and is missing some. The sample holds roughly 2.4 million clones; under 97% are singletons and the top ten take less than 0.15%. This record comes from a study of shared clonotypes between healthy human individuals. Broader study findings: Clonotype sharing among donors was thought likely to change with sequencing depth.

Per germline, CDR1 LGHNA and CDR2 YNFKEQ. CDR3 length: 15 amino acids. J lost 4 bases, V lost 4 bases, and 7 bases had no gene match. Sequenced input: naive CD4+ T cells sorted from blood. Subset meaning: CD45RA+ positively selected. V gene TRBV4-2 combines with J gene TRBJ2-7, with 10 bases matching TRBD1. The clonotype was recovered from a man between 18 and 35 years old in good health. The CDR3 DNA sequence: TGTGCCAGCAGCCCCAGGACAGGGGGGGCGTACGAGCAGTACTTC. Its translation: CASSPRTGGAYEQYF.